The 28 T cell receptor beta chains listed next were all sequenced from one sample in a study of blood T cell repertoires in COVID-19. Assay: immunoSEQ multiplex PCR; the TCRdb copy retains only in-frame clones and omits some. Of more than 65,000 clones detected, about 90% appear once; the ten largest clones hold more than 7%. The material sequenced was peripheral blood. The receptor set was obtained from a human donor in a cohort sampled during active COVID-19.

V is TRBV19 and J is TRBJ1-4; 8 nucleotides align to TRBD1. J was trimmed by 8 bases and V by 5 bases; bases with no gene match: 13. Per the germline V gene, CDR1 is LNHDA and CDR2 is SQIVND (reference sequence). This CDR3 is built from 16 residues. CDR3 sequence (DNA): TGTGCCAGTAGTGTAACAGGGGGTCTATTAGGAGAAAAACTGTTTTTT. Translating it yields CASSVTGGLLGEKLFF. Complete variable domain (other parts from reference TRBV19 and TRBJ1-4): DGGITQSPKYLFRKEGQNVTLSCEQNLNHDAMYWYRQDPGQGLRLIYYSQIVNDFQKGDIAEGYSVSREKKESFPLTVTSAQKNPTAFYLCASSVTGGLLGEKLFFGSGTQLSVL.

This sequence joins TRBV18 and TRBJ2-7, with a tentative D call TRBD1 (6 bases). Germline values: CDR1 KGHSH, CDR2 LQKENI. This CDR3 has 18 amino acids. Trimming removed 3 bases at V and 3 bases at J, with 24 bases between. CDR3 bases: TGTGCCAGCTCACCCATTGCAACAGGGTTATCCCAACACTACGAGCAGTACTTC. Translated, it gives CASSPIATGLSQHYEQYF.

This clone has just one count. This chain connects TRBV18 to TRBJ2-7; 10 nucleotides agree with TRBD1. From germline, CDR1 is KGHSH and CDR2 LQKENI. The CDR3 is 12 amino acids. Trimming removed 3 bases from V and 7 bases from J; junction bases left unmatched: 0. In DNA form, the CDR3 reads TGTGCCAGCTCACCGGGACAGGGGGAGCAGTACTTC. Its protein product is CASSPGQGEQYF.

This sequence joins TRBV19 and TRBJ2-7, with 9 bases matching TRBD2. Germline V CDR1 and CDR2: LNHDA, SQIVND (reference sequence). The V and J ends lost 6 bases and 3 bases, in that order; junction bases with no gene match: 18. This CDR3 is 18 amino acids long. The CDR3 coding sequence is TGTGCCAGTAGCTCCGCGGGGGGGCCAGGTACGACAGTCTACGAGCAGTACTTC. Protein sequence: CASSSAGGPGTTVYEQYF.

This chain connects TRBV5-1 to TRBJ1-2, with 7 bases matching TRBD1. Germline V gene sequence: CDR1 SGHRS, CDR2 YFSETQ. The J segment lost 3 bases and the V segment lost 0 bases, leaving 5 bases of the junction unmatched. The length of the CDR3 is 15 residues. The chain's CDR3 is CASSLDQGVDYGYTF. The DNA for the CDR3 is TGCGCCAGCAGCTTGGATCAGGGGGTGGACTATGGCTACACCTTC.

The chain employs TRBV9 and TRBJ2-7; TRBD1 might be the D (6 bases). The CDR3 sequence is 14 residues long. The V end lost 3 bases, the J end lost 5 bases, and 15 bases lay between the germline ends. CDR1 and CDR2 (germline): SGDLS, YYNGEE. The CDR3 is CASSGARGLNEQYF. The CDR3, as DNA: TGTGCCAGCAGCGGGGCAAGGGGGTTGAACGAGCAGTACTTC.

The chain has TRBV28 and TRBJ2-1; weak D call: TRBD2 (6 bases). The CDR3 has 16 residues. Looked up from germline, CDR1 is MDHEN and CDR2 is SYDVKM. The germline V and J ends were trimmed by 6 bases and 5 bases, with 20 bases remaining between them. The CDR3 bases are TGTGCCAGCAGACCCAGGCCCCGAGCGGGCGACAATGAGCAGTTCTTC. As protein: CASRPRPRAGDNEQFF. Drawing the rest from reference TRBV28 and TRBJ2-1, the complete variable domain is DVKVTQSSRYLVKRTGEKVFLECVQDMDHENMFWYRQDPGLGLRLIYFSYDVKMKEKGDIPEGYSVSREKKERFSLILESASTNQTSMYLCASRPRPRAGDNEQFFGPGTRLTVL.

The DNA for the CDR3 is TGTGCCAGACCGCGTGAGGGAGGGGGACAGGGAATAATCGAGCAGTACTTC. It yields the protein CARPREGGGQGIIEQYF. V is TRBV21-1 and J is TRBJ2-7; the D call TRBD1 from the table was never checked on the DNA. TRBV21-1 is a listed pseudogene. This CDR3 spans 17 amino acids.

The rearrangement uses TRBV27 and TRBJ2-7; 10 nucleotides agree with TRBD1. Per germline, CDR1 MNHEY and CDR2 SMNVEV (reference sequence). The CDR3 is 13 residues long. V lost 6 bases and J lost 6; bases outside the gene matches: 5. CDR3 DNA: TGTGCCAGCAGATTGACAGGGGGCCGCGAGCAGTACTTC. Translated: CASRLTGGREQYF.

The J gene is TRBJ2-7, the V gene TRBV27; TRBD1 matches at 8 bases. V dropped 5 bases and J dropped 0; count of bases not matched to a gene: 9. This CDR3 region has 16 residues. The germline CDR1 and CDR2 sequences are MNHEY and SMNVEV (reference sequence). The CDR3 here is CASSPHRQGSSYEQYF. CDR3 bases: TGTGCCAGCAGTCCCCATCGACAGGGGAGCTCCTACGAGCAGTACTTC.

The rearrangement uses TRBV11-2 and TRBJ2-4; possible D gene TRBD1, 5 bases. The CDR3 loop spans 17 amino acids. Germline CDR1 SGHAT, CDR2 FQNNGV. V dropped 5 bases and J dropped 0 bases, with 17 bases sitting between them. CDR3: CASSPSKGPLAKNIQYF. In nucleotides, the CDR3 is TGTGCCAGCAGCCCCAGTAAGGGGCCGCTAGCCAAAAACATTCAGTACTTC. Full variable domain (missing parts from reference TRBV11-2 and TRBJ2-4): EAGVAQSPRYKIIEKRQSVAFWCNPISGHATLYWYQQILGQGPKLLIQFQNNGVVDDSQLPKDRFSAERLKGVDSTLKIQPAKLEDSAVYLCASSPSKGPLAKNIQYFGAGTRLSVL.

The V and J genes are TRBV27 and TRBJ1-1, with D hard to call. The V gene's germline CDR1 is MNHEY and CDR2 SMNVEV (reference sequence). The CDR3 runs to 12 residues. V gave up 10 bases and J gave up 2 bases, with 11 bases separating them. The CDR3 loop reads CATSSYNTEAFF. The CDR3 coding sequence is TGTGCCACCTCGAGTTACAACACTGAAGCTTTCTTT.

The V gene is TRBV30, the J gene TRBJ1-3; 7 nucleotides match TRBD1. The germline V gene encodes CDR1 GTSNPN and CDR2 SVGIG (reference sequence). V lost 1 base to trimming and J lost 0 bases; unmatched junction nucleotides: 6. This CDR3 region has 16 residues. The CDR3, as DNA: TGTGCCTGGAGTGCCGACAGGGACTTCTCTGGAAACACCATATATTTT. It is translated as CAWSADRDFSGNTIYF.

The CDR3 region has the DNA TGTGCAAGTCGCTTAGCGGGGACAGCAACCGCCTACGAGCAGTACTTC. It translates to CASRLAGTATAYEQYF. The chain recombines TRBV12-2 with TRBJ2-7; the listed D gene, TRBD1, was not tested against the DNA. TRBV12-2 is described as a pseudogene. The length of the CDR3 is 16 residues.

J is TRBJ2-7 and V is TRBV5-4; D unresolved. The CDR3 consists of 12 residues. The V and J ends lost 1 base and 3 bases respectively, with 5 bases between them. Germline V gives CDR1 SGHNT, CDR2 YYREEE (reference sequence). The CDR3 is CASSLNGYEQYF. DNA for the CDR3: TGTGCCAGCAGCTTGAACGGCTACGAGCAGTACTTC. The variable domain in full, completed from reference TRBV5-4 and TRBJ2-7, reads ETGVTQSPTHLIKTRGQQVTLRCSSQSGHNTVSWYQQALGQGPQFIFQYYREEENGRGNFPPRFSGLQFPNYSSELNVNALELDDSALYLCASSLNGYEQYFGPGTRLTVT.

The V gene is TRBV2, the J gene TRBJ2-7, with a weak D call TRBD1 (6 bases). The V end lost 8 bases, the J end lost 0 bases, and 23 bases lay between the germline ends. The CDR3 has 17 amino acids. Germline CDR1 is SNHLY and CDR2 is FYNNEI. This CDR3 reads CASGGKTKGGSSYEQYF. In DNA, the CDR3 is TGTGCCAGCGGCGGAAAGACTAAAGGGGGAAGCTCCTACGAGCAGTACTTC.

This clone was found a few times. The chain uses TRBV6-1 and TRBJ2-5, with 8 bases matching TRBD1. The V segment lost 4 bases and the J segment 1 base; nucleotides outside the gene matches: 8. CDR3 length: 16 residues. Germline CDR1 MNHNS, CDR2 SASEGT. The CDR3 coding sequence is TGTGCCAGCAGTGCTCTGACAGGGGCGGCCCAAGAGACCCAGTACTTC. Translating gives CASSALTGAAQETQYF.

The chain joins TRBV15 to TRBJ2-7; D unclear. CDR1 LNHNV and CDR2 YYDKDF come from the germline V gene (reference sequence). This CDR3 region has 14 residues. The germline V and J ends were trimmed by 4 bases and 3 bases, with 13 bases remaining between them. The CDR3 DNA follows: TGTGCCACCAGCATGGGTGACACCTTCTACGAGCAGTACTTC. As protein: CATSMGDTFYEQYF.

The chain recombines TRBV27 with TRBJ1-1; D is unclear. Between the trimmed V and J ends, which lost 6 bases and 1 base, there was a span of 6 bases. Germline CDR1 and CDR2: MNHEY and SMNVEV (reference sequence). This CDR3 contains 12 residues. The CDR3, as DNA: TGTGCCAGCAGGGCGGGGAACACTGAAGCTTTCTTT. It is translated as CASRAGNTEAFF.

The genes are TRBV2 and TRBJ1-1; D gene ambiguous. The CDR3 is made up of 14 amino acids. Trimming took 5 bases from V and 2 from J, leaving 12 bases between them. Germline assignment: CDR1 SNHLY and CDR2 FYNNEI. Here the CDR3 DNA reads TGTGCCAGCAGTTTGGGGAGGACTAACACTGAAGCTTTCTTT. Its protein is CASSLGRTNTEAFF.

The CDR3 sequence is CASSSARTGGASYGYTF. The CDR3 bases are TGTGCCAGCAGCTCAGCTAGGACAGGGGGCGCGAGCTATGGCTACACCTTC. V and J are TRBV11-2 and TRBJ1-2; TRBD1 aligns across 11 bases. The V and J ends lost 4 bases and 4 bases, in that order; junction bases with no gene match: 11. The CDR3 is 17 residues long. In germline, CDR1 is SGHAT, CDR2 FQNNGV. The whole variable domain, remainder taken from reference TRBV11-2 and TRBJ1-2, is EAGVAQSPRYKIIEKRQSVAFWCNPISGHATLYWYQQILGQGPKLLIQFQNNGVVDDSQLPKDRFSAERLKGVDSTLKIQPAKLEDSAVYLCASSSARTGGASYGYTFGSGTRLTVV.

This clone was seen a handful of times. This sequence joins TRBV7-8 and TRBJ2-7; TRBD1 matches at 8 bases. The germline CDR1 and CDR2 sequences are SGHVS and FQNEAQ. The trim removed 5 bases at V and 3 bases at J, leaving 9 bases unmatched. The CDR3 runs 15 residues. Here the CDR3 reads CASSPFLTGDYEQYF. CDR3 coding DNA: TGTGCCAGCAGCCCCTTCCTGACAGGGGACTACGAGCAGTACTTC.

The rearrangement uses TRBV11-2 and TRBJ1-3; 10 bases line up with TRBD1. The junction had 3 bases not matched to a gene; V was cut back by 0 bases and J by 4 bases. CDR1 and CDR2 from the germline V gene are SGHAT and FQNNGV. The CDR3 extends over 16 amino acids. This CDR3 reads CASSLEGQGTGNTIYF. The CDR3 nucleotides are TGTGCCAGCAGCTTAGAGGGACAGGGGACCGGAAACACCATATATTTT.

CDR3 bases: TGTGCCAGCAGCCCCGACGATTTGGAGGAAAAACTGTTTTTT. The encoded protein is CASSPDDLEEKLFF. V and J are TRBV14 and TRBJ1-4; D is unresolved. Germline CDR1 reads SGHDN; CDR2 reads FVKESK. This CDR3 contains 14 residues. V shed 4 bases and J shed 8 bases, with 14 bases lying between them. Full variable domain (rest looked up from reference TRBV14 and TRBJ1-4): EAGVTQFPSHSVIEKGQTVTLRCDPISGHDNLYWYRRVMGKEIKFLLHFVKESKQDESGMPNNRFLAERTGGTYSTLKVQPAELEDSGVYFCASSPDDLEEKLFFGSGTQLSVL.

The gene calls are TRBV7-9 and TRBJ1-1, with 8 bases matching TRBD1. CDR3 length: 15 residues. The germline V gene has CDR1 SEHNR and CDR2 FQNEAQ (reference sequence). The J segment lost 1 base and the V segment lost 4 bases, leaving 5 bases of the junction unmatched. The DNA for the CDR3 is TGTGCCAGCAGCTCCCCGGGACAGGAGAACACTGAAGCTTTCTTT. Translating gives CASSSPGQENTEAFF.

The rearrangement joins TRBV28 to TRBJ1-4, with D hard to call. Germline V lookup: CDR1 MDHEN, CDR2 SYDVKM. The CDR3 extends over 15 amino acids. V was cut by 2 bases and J by 5 bases, with 12 bases left in between. CDR3 protein: CASSLVAPGNEKLFF. The CDR3 nucleotides read TGTGCCAGCAGTTTAGTGGCGCCGGGAAATGAAAAACTGTTTTTT.

The rearrangement joins TRBV15 to TRBJ1-3, with unresolved D. With 1 base removed from V and 0 bases from J, the gap between germline ends came to 7 bases. This CDR3 is 15 amino acids long. CDR1 LNHNV and CDR2 YYDKDF come from the germline V gene (reference sequence). This CDR3 reads CATSRAVISGNTIYF. The CDR3 bases are TGTGCCACCAGCAGAGCAGTCATCTCTGGAAACACCATATATTTT.

The CDR3 sequence is CASSLNLNYGYTF. The CDR3 coding sequence is TGTGCCAGCAGTTTAAACTTAAACTATGGCTACACCTTC. The V and J genes are TRBV12-3 or TRBV12-4 and TRBJ1-2; no definite D call. V lost 2 bases to trimming and J lost 2 bases, with 6 bases between them. CDR3 length equals 13 residues.